The entry below describes one T cell receptor beta chain. No antigen is known for it. Amplification used 60 Vbeta primers and 13 Jbeta primers. Assay used: immunoSEQ multiplex PCR; TCRdb lists only in-frame clones, some missing. The listing contains roughly 57,000 clones. The data stem from a study of cytomegalovirus exposure and HLA in healthy donors. Study-level background: The study placed about four fifths of its 350 to 450 genotyped donors in the Caucasian-associated ancestry cluster. Whole-study findings and limits: The authors enumerated 150 to 200 TCR beta chains as linked to cytomegalovirus.

Though probably carrying unrecorded immune exposures, donors were nominally healthy at sampling. V dropped 6 bases and J dropped 2 bases, with 9 bases sitting between them. The CDR3 totals 13 residues. CDR1 and CDR2 (germline): MDHEN, SYDVKM. Sequences were obtained from PBMCs. V is TRBV28 and J is TRBJ2-3; D is uncertain. The sequence came from a man between 18 and 29 years old in good health and CMV-seropositive. The CDR3: CASRDEVTDTQYF. The DNA of the CDR3 is TGTGCCAGCAGAGATGAGGTCACAGATACGCAGTATTTT.